The T cell receptor beta chain under discussion was sequenced for a study of shared clonotypes between healthy human individuals. General observations from the study: The study generally estimated greater richness for naive than memory subsets.

The CDR3 consists of 13 residues. V shed 4 bases and J shed 4 bases, with 11 bases lying between them. Germline V lookup: CDR1 SQVTM, CDR2 ANQGSEA. Of note for this clone: Its specificity is unknown.

Assay execution proceeded at the deep level. When replicate PCRs were run on sorted subsets, they used about 220 ng DNA, about 30,000 T cell genomes. Profiling relied on immunoSEQ multiplex PCR, and the TCRdb table lists in-frame clones only, not all of them. The repertoire holds 2.3 million or so clones, more than 85% seen once, with about 0.39% in the top ten. Sequenced input: naive CD4+ T cells from PBMCs. As for subset: CD45RA+ positively selected. This chain connects TRBV29-1 to TRBJ2-1, with D uncertain. The sequence came from a man between 18 and 29 years old in good health. Some clones in this sample may be carry-over from other donors' samples. Here the CDR3 reads CSVGASIYNEQFF. CDR3 in DNA: TGCAGCGTTGGGGCCAGTATTTACAATGAGCAGTTCTTC.